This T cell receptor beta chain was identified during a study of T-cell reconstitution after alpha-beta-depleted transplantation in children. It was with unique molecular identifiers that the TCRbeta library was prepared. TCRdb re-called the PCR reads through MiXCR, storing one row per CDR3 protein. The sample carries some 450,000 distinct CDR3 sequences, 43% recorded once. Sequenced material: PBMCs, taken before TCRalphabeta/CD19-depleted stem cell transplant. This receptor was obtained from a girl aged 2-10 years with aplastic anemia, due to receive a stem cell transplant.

The CDR3 reads CSARSGRETQYF. The CDR3 nucleotides are TGCAGTGCTAGATCGGGGAGAGAGACCCAGTACTTC. The chain uses TRBV20-1 and TRBJ2-5; tentative D call: TRBD2 (5 bases). Germline CDR1 reads DFQATT; CDR2 reads SNEGSKA (reference sequence). Between the trimmed V and J ends, which lost 2 bases and 4 bases, there was a span of 8 bases. The CDR3 extends over 12 amino acids.